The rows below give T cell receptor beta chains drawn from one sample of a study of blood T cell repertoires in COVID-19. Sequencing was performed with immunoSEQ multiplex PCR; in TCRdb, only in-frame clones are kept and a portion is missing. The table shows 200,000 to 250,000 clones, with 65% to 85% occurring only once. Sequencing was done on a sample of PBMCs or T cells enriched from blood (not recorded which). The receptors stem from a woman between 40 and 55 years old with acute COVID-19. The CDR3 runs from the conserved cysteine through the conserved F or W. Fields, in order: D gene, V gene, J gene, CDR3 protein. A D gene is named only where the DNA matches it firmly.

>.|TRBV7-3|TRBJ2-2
CASSEGDTGELFF
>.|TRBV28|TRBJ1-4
CASRRGREKLFF
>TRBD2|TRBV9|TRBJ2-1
CASSVLGGRDSYNEQFF
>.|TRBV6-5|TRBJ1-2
CASSSSVNYGYTF
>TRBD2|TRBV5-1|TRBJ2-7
CASSLTSGGIFEQYF
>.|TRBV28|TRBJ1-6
CASSLNRRRNSPLHF
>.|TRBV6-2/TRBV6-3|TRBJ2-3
CASSSRGHGTDTQYF
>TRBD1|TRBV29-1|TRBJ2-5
CSVQGGQGAETQYF
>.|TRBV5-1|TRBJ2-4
CASSLGAGGVKNIQYF
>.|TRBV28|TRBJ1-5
CATKTYRQPQHF
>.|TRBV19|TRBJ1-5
CASSIGGRDNQPQHF
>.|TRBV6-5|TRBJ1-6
CASSYEAGSWSPLHF
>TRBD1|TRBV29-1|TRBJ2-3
CSVGDRATDTQYF
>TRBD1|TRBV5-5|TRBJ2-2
CASSRQGAMNTGELFF
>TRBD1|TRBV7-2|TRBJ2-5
CASSLVSGGGAQYF